These 10 T cell receptor beta chains originate from one sample sequenced in a study of T cell responses to AZD1222 COVID-19 vaccine. Measured with immunoSEQ multiplex PCR; TCRdb has only the in-frame clones, and not every one. The profile shows roughly 120,000 clones, roughly nine tenths of them singletons. This material consisted of peripheral blood, taken on day 0 of AZD1222 vaccination. Receptors were obtained from an adult in good health.

The chain joins TRBV27 to TRBJ1-5; 7 nucleotides align to TRBD1. V shed 7 bases and J 2 bases; nucleotides not matched to a gene: 5. CDR1 MNHEY and CDR2 SMNVEV come from the germline V gene (reference sequence). The CDR3 covers 14 residues. CDR3 amino acids: CASNPTGGNQPQHF. For the CDR3, the DNA is TGTGCCAGCAATCCAACAGGGGGCAATCAGCCCCAGCATTTT.

This rearrangement joins TRBV27 to TRBJ1-4; D ambiguous. The CDR3 totals 14 residues. Trimming pared 5 bases from V and 8 bases from J, leaving 15 bases between. The germline gives CDR1 MNHEY, CDR2 SMNVEV (reference sequence). CDR3 amino acids: CASSGPPGVEKLFF. The DNA for the CDR3 is TGTGCCAGCAGTGGACCGCCCGGGGTCGAAAAACTGTTTTTT.

The chain links TRBV7-9 to TRBJ1-1, with D possibly being TRBD1 (6 bases). V lost 4 bases to trimming and J lost 6 bases, with 18 bases between them. This CDR3 contains 15 residues. Germline V gene lookup returns CDR1 SEHNR and CDR2 FQNEAQ (reference sequence). The CDR3 loop reads CASSWGQGTAAEAFF. CDR3 bases: TGTGCCAGCAGCTGGGGCCAGGGGACGGCCGCTGAAGCTTTCTTT.

V is TRBV5-1 and J is TRBJ1-2; 7 bases are a match to TRBD1. Per germline, CDR1 SGHRS and CDR2 YFSETQ. Unmatched junction bases numbered 10, after V lost 3 bases and J lost 5 bases. This CDR3 region has 15 residues. The CDR3 here is CASSSRQGPGYGYTF. Written as DNA, the CDR3 is TGCGCCAGCAGCTCCCGACAGGGCCCGGGGTATGGCTACACCTTC.

V usage is TRBV2 and J usage is TRBJ2-7; D is unresolved. The germline gives CDR1 SNHLY, CDR2 FYNNEI. V lost 0 bases to trimming and J lost 7 bases, with 7 bases between them. This CDR3 spans 12 amino acids. The CDR3: CASSEAGREQYF. In DNA, the CDR3 is TGTGCCAGCAGTGAAGCTGGGCGAGAGCAGTACTTC.

CDR3 in amino acids: CASSVTAGGYTF. As DNA, the CDR3 is TGTGCCAGCAGCGTTACTGCAGGCGGCTACACCTTC. The chain recombines TRBV9 with TRBJ1-2; D is undetermined. CDR3 length equals 12 residues. CDR1 is SGDLS and CDR2 is YYNGEE in the germline V gene. V was cut by 2 bases and J by 8 bases, with 10 bases left in between.

The chain has TRBV9 and TRBJ1-3; no clear D. There are 15 residues in the CDR3. CDR1 and CDR2 from the germline V gene are SGDLS and YYNGEE. Between the trimmed V and J ends, which lost 3 bases and 2 bases, there was a span of 12 bases. CDR3 bases: TGTGCCAGCAGCGCCATGTCCCGGGCTGGAAACACCATATATTTT. Its protein is CASSAMSRAGNTIYF.

The V gene is TRBV5-4, the J gene TRBJ2-3; 7 positions agree with TRBD2. The CDR3 length is 16 residues. V shed 3 bases and J 7 bases; nucleotides not matched to a gene: 14. CDR1 and CDR2 from the germline V gene are SGHNT and YYREEE (reference sequence). CDR3 amino acids: CASSSTSASGSYTQYF. The CDR3 coding sequence is TGTGCCAGCAGCTCGACCTCAGCTAGCGGCAGCTATACGCAGTATTTT.

V and J are TRBV19 and TRBJ1-2; 7 nucleotides agree with TRBD1. Germline assignment: CDR1 LNHDA and CDR2 SQIVND (reference sequence). V lost 4 bases and J lost 0; bases outside the gene matches: 8. The CDR3 runs to 16 residues. This CDR3 is CASSTSQGTANYGYTF. The CDR3, as DNA: TGTGCCAGTAGTACTTCACAGGGGACGGCTAACTATGGCTACACCTTC.

The genes are TRBV3-1 (or the pseudogene TRBV3-2) and TRBJ1-2; D ambiguous. Germline CDR1 and CDR2: LGHDT and YNNKEL (reference sequence). CDR3 length: 14 residues. Between the trimmed V and J ends, which lost 1 base and 4 bases, there was a span of 10 bases. For the CDR3, the DNA is TGTGCCAGCAGCCAAGTCGCCGGGAGCTATGGCTACACCTTC. Its translation is CASSQVAGSYGYTF.